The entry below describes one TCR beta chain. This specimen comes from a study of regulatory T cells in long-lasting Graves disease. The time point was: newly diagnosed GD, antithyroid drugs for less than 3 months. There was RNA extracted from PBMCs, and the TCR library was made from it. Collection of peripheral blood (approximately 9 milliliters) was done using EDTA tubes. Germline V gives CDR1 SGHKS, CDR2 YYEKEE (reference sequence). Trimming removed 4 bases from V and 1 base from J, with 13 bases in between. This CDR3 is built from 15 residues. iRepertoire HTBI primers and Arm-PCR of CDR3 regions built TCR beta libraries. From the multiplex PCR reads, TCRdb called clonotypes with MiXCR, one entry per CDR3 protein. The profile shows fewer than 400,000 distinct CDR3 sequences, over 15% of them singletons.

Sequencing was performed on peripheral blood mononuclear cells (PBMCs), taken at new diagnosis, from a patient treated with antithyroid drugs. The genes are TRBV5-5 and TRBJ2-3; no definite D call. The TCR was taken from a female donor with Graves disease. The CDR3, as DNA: TGTGCCAGCAGCCCCGCATTAATTGGCACAGATACGCAGTATTTT. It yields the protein CASSPALIGTDTQYF.